These T cell receptor beta chains were read from a single sample in a study of T cells after yellow fever vaccination. TCRdb recomputed calls from the 5' RACE reads with MiXCR, one row per CDR3 protein. Of 620,000 or so distinct CDR3 sequences listed, 10% to 15% are singletons. The material sequenced was PBMCs, taken on the day of the yellow fever booster vaccination. These receptors were taken from a man aged 25-45 years who received the YFV17D yellow fever vaccine. The CDR3 runs from the conserved cysteine through the conserved F or W. D genes are given only for firm matches. Clone size is not always given. Where it is, it says once, few, many or a class for expanded clones.

cdr3_aa cdr3_nt v_call d_call j_call clone_size
CASMGGAPRSNEQFF TGTGCCAGCATGGGTGGGGCCCCTCGTTCAAATGAGCAGTTCTTC TRBV11-2 NA TRBJ2-1 few
CSVGRGNTEAFF TGCAGCGTCGGGAGAGGGAACACTGAAGCTTTCTTT TRBV29-1 NA TRBJ1-1 few
CASSLSQLGEQFF TGTGCCAGCAGCTTAAGTCAACTGGGTGAGCAGTTCTTC TRBV7-9 NA TRBJ2-1 few
CASRPPGLAGPQYF TGTGCCAGCAGGCCTCCGGGACTAGCGGGTCCGCAGTATTTT TRBV6-1 TRBD2 TRBJ2-3 NA
CASTSTGTGGIDEQFF TGTGCCAGCACCTCTACCGGGACAGGGGGCATCGATGAGCAGTTCTTC TRBV7-8 TRBD1 TRBJ2-1 few
CASSSRTSGIPETQYF TGCGCCAGCAGCTCTAGGACTAGCGGGATTCCAGAGACCCAGTACTTC TRBV5-1 TRBD2 TRBJ2-5 few
CASSPLGLAGGETQYF TGTGCCAGCAGCCCACTTGGACTAGCGGGAGGAGAGACCCAGTACTTC TRBV7-9 TRBD2 TRBJ2-5 few
CASSKDMMGVTGELFF TGTGCCAGCAGCAAAGATATGATGGGGGTCACCGGGGAGCTGTTTTTT TRBV21-1 NA TRBJ2-2 few
CASSLGPFTDTQYF TGTGCCAGCAGCTTAGGTCCCTTCACAGATACGCAGTATTTT TRBV7-2 NA TRBJ2-3 few
CASSVSGRATVTDTQYF TGTGCCAGCAGCGTTAGCGGGAGGGCCACAGTCACAGATACGCAGTATTTT TRBV9 TRBD2 TRBJ2-3 few
CASADRAGADTQYF TGCGCCAGCGCGGACAGGGCAGGGGCAGATACGCAGTATTTT TRBV5-1 TRBD1 TRBJ2-3 few
CASSLGGQGFLQFF TGTGCCAGCAGCTTAGGAGGACAGGGTTTTCTACAGTTCTTC TRBV7-2 TRBD1 TRBJ2-1 many
CASSSLSRGEQFF TGTGCCAGCAGTTCACTAAGTCGCGGTGAGCAGTTCTTC TRBV12-3/TRBV12-4 NA TRBJ2-1 NA
CASSQGGDTPSTDTQYF TGCGCCAGCAGCCAAGGTGGGGACACCCCATCCACAGATACGCAGTATTTT TRBV4-3 NA TRBJ2-3 NA
CASSHNYEAFF TGTGCCAGCAGCCATAATTATGAAGCTTTCTTT TRBV14 NA TRBJ1-1 NA
CASSRGHGTEAFF TGTGCCAGTTCTAGGGGGCATGGGACTGAAGCTTTCTTT TRBV9 TRBD1 TRBJ1-1 few
CASSHGLTHQFREQYF TGTGCCAGCAGCCATGGCTTAACCCACCAATTTCGCGAGCAGTACTTC TRBV14 NA TRBJ2-7 few
CSARDIGDQPEAFF TGCAGTGCTAGAGATATAGGGGACCAGCCTGAAGCTTTCTTT TRBV20-1 NA TRBJ1-1 few
CASSSGGQDEQFF TGTGCCAGCAGCTCGGGCGGCCAGGATGAGCAGTTCTTC TRBV7-3 NA TRBJ2-1 NA
CSVQVGGVSQETQYF TGCAGCGTTCAGGTTGGGGGAGTCAGCCAAGAGACCCAGTACTTC TRBV29-1 NA TRBJ2-5 NA
CSARSRGRYNEQFF TGCAGTGCTAGAAGCAGGGGAAGGTACAATGAGCAGTTCTTC TRBV20-1 NA TRBJ2-1 few
CASSLMVAAYNEQFF TGTGCCAGCAGCTTAATGGTAGCAGCCTACAATGAGCAGTTCTTC TRBV7-3 NA TRBJ2-1 NA
CASSLVALYNEQFF TGTGCCAGCAGCTTAGTGGCTCTCTACAATGAGCAGTTCTTC TRBV7-2 NA TRBJ2-1 NA
CASSQDRSPFDEQFF TGCGCCAGCAGCCAAGACAGGTCTCCCTTCGATGAGCAGTTCTTC TRBV4-3 NA TRBJ2-1 few
CASSPGLVNYEQYF TGTGCCAGCAGCCCAGGACTAGTGAATTACGAGCAGTACTTC TRBV7-2 TRBD2 TRBJ2-7 NA
CSASDRESEAFF TGCAGTGCTTCGGACAGGGAGTCTGAAGCTTTCTTT TRBV20-1 TRBD1 TRBJ1-1 few
CASSGGLASDEQYF TGCGCCAGCAGCGGGGGACTAGCATCGGACGAGCAGTACTTC TRBV5-1 TRBD2 TRBJ2-7 NA
CASSYRTGEGQPQHF TGTGCCAGCAGCTATCGTACAGGGGAAGGTCAGCCCCAGCATTTT TRBV5-5 TRBD1 TRBJ1-5 many
CASSPPNSVSNQPQHF TGTGCCAGCTCACCACCGAACAGCGTTAGCAATCAGCCCCAGCATTTT TRBV18 NA TRBJ1-5 few
CSASPAGSEQFF TGCAGTGCTAGCCCGGCGGGATCTGAGCAGTTCTTC TRBV20-1 NA TRBJ2-1 NA
CASSLAAGTGKNQPQHF TGTGCCAGCAGCTTAGCAGCCGGGACAGGGAAGAATCAGCCCCAGCATTTT TRBV7-8 TRBD1 TRBJ1-5 few
CASRAGGFAGNTIYF TGTGCCAGCAGGGCAGGGGGTTTCGCTGGAAACACCATATATTTT TRBV12-3/TRBV12-4 TRBD1 TRBJ1-3 few
CSVESGGEAFF TGCAGCGTTGAATCCGGGGGTGAAGCTTTCTTT TRBV29-1 NA TRBJ1-1 once
CSVTEPGNTIYF TGCAGCGTGACAGAGCCTGGAAACACCATATATTTT TRBV29-1 NA TRBJ1-3 NA
CASSNRVVPSGANVLTF TGTGCCAGTAGTAACAGGGTGGTCCCCTCTGGGGCCAACGTCCTGACTTTC TRBV19 NA TRBJ2-6 NA
CATSDLVGDTQYF TGTGCCACCAGTGATTTGGTGGGGGATACGCAGTATTTT TRBV24-1 NA TRBJ2-3 few
CATKYSTGGGYGYTF TGTGCCACAAAATACAGCACAGGGGGGGGATATGGCTACACCTTC TRBV6-5 TRBD1 TRBJ1-2 few
CASRRQGTYEQYF TGTGCCAGCAGGAGACAGGGGACGTACGAGCAGTACTTC TRBV7-2 TRBD1 TRBJ2-7 NA
CASSTREEKLFF TGTGCCAGCAGCACTAGGGAGGAAAAACTGTTTTTT TRBV12-3/TRBV12-4 NA TRBJ1-4 many
CATSSDRGSVEQYF TGTGCCACCAGCTCAGACAGGGGCTCTGTCGAGCAGTACTTC TRBV15 TRBD1 TRBJ2-7 NA
CGMEVGGRKETQYF TGCGGAATGGAGGTTGGCGGGAGAAAAGAGACCCAGTACTTC TRBV20-1 TRBD2 TRBJ2-5 few
CASSLTSGTLYNEQFF TGTGCCAGCAGCCTGACTAGCGGGACTCTATACAATGAGCAGTTCTTC TRBV3-1 TRBD2 TRBJ2-1 few
CAVPGLGYNEQFF TGTGCCGTCCCGGGACTAGGCTACAATGAGCAGTTCTTC TRBV7-9 TRBD2 TRBJ2-1 few